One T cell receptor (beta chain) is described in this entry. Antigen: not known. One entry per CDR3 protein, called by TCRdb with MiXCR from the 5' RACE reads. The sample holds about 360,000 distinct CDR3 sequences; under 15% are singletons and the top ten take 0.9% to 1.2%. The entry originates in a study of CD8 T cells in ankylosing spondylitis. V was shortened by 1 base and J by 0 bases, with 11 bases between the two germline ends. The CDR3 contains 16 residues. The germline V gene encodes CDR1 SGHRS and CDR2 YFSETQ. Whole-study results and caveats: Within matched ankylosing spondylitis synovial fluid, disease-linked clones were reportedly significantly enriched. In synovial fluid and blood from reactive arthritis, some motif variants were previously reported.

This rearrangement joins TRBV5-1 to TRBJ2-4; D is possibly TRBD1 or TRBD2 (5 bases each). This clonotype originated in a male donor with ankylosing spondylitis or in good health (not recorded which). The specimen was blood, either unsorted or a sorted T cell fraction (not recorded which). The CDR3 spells CASSLSGAGAKNIQYF. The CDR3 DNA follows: TGCGCCAGCAGCTTGTCCGGGGCAGGAGCCAAAAACATTCAGTACTTC.